Listed here are 13 T cell receptor beta chains from one sample, sequenced in a study of Tregs in tolerant kidney transplant recipients. The repertoire was sequenced with immunoSEQ multiplex PCR; TCRdb's copy has only in-frame clones and lacks some. The sample records roughly 69,000 clones, 85% to 90% being singletons. The sequences come from CD4+ T cells from blood, collected before the transplant. All receptors derive from a human donor who received a combined kidney and bone marrow transplant.

This clone showed up just a few times. The chain uses TRBV30 and TRBJ1-1, with 8 bases identical to TRBD1. The CDR3 loop spans 13 amino acids. Looked up from germline, CDR1 is GTSNPN and CDR2 is SVGIG (reference sequence). The J segment lost 1 base and the V segment lost 5 bases, leaving 3 bases of the junction unmatched. CDR3 in DNA: TGTGCCTGGGGCGGACAGGGGAACACTGAAGCTTTCTTT. Translating it yields CAWGGQGNTEAFF.

J is TRBJ2-7 and V is TRBV28; 10 positions match TRBD1. V lost 10 bases, J lost 0 bases, and 3 bases stayed unmatched. The CDR3 spans 13 residues. Germline V CDR1 and CDR2: MDHEN, SYDVKM. The CDR3, as DNA: TGTGCCACGTGGACAGGGGGCTCCTACGAGCAGTACTTC. Translating gives CATWTGGSYEQYF.

The chain carries TRBV28 and TRBJ1-1; unclear D gene. The CDR3 covers 11 residues. The germline V and J ends were trimmed by 6 bases and 11 bases, with 13 bases remaining between them. CDR1 is MDHEN and CDR2 is SYDVKM in the germline V gene. The CDR3 nucleotides read TGTGCCAGCAGGTATATAGGCGGCGCTTTCTTT. Residues: CASRYIGGAFF.

The chain is built from TRBV10-3 and TRBJ1-2; 7 positions match TRBD1. Germline V gene data show CDR1 as ENHRY and CDR2 as SYGVKD. CDR3 size: 13 residues. J gave up 8 bases and V 8 bases, and 11 bases lay outside the gene matches. CDR3 DNA: TGTGCCATCCGCTTGACAGGGAAATTAGGCTACACCTTC. It translates to CAIRLTGKLGYTF.

CDR3 sequence (DNA): TGTGCCTGGAGTAAGTCCAAAGAGCGGGGACAAGAGACCCAGTACTTC. Amino acids: CAWSKSKERGQETQYF. The gene calls are TRBV30 and TRBJ2-5; 7 bases line up with TRBD2. V was pared by 2 bases and J by 2 bases, with 11 bases of the junction left unmatched. Per germline, CDR1 GTSNPN and CDR2 SVGIG (reference sequence). The CDR3 spans 16 residues.

V usage is TRBV29-1 and J usage is TRBJ2-7; 9 nucleotides match TRBD2. In germline, CDR1 is SQVTM, CDR2 ANQGSEA. The CDR3 loop spans 14 amino acids. CDR3 in DNA: TGCAGTGATGGGGGCGGGAGGGCCAATGGAGAGCAGTACTTC. Protein: CSDGGGRANGEQYF.

The rearrangement uses TRBV29-1 and TRBJ1-5; 7 bases align to TRBD1. The CDR3 is made up of 14 amino acids. CDR1 and CDR2 from the germline V gene are SQVTM and ANQGSEA. V shed 6 bases, J shed 2 bases, and the junction held 7 bases outside the gene matches. CDR3 amino acids: CSVGDSFGNQPQHF. The CDR3 DNA sequence: TGCAGCGTGGGGGACAGTTTCGGCAATCAGCCCCAGCATTTT.

This chain joins TRBV19 and TRBJ1-3; tentative D call: TRBD1 (6 bases). Germline V gene sequence: CDR1 LNHDA, CDR2 SQIVND (reference sequence). The length of the CDR3 is 14 residues. Trimming pared 10 bases from V and 2 bases from J, leaving 15 bases between. The CDR3 loop is CATSRDIPGNTIYF. As DNA, the CDR3 is TGTGCCACCTCCCGGGACATACCTGGAAACACCATATATTTT.

V usage is TRBV30 and J usage is TRBJ2-7; 7 bases are shared with TRBD1. Unmatched junction bases numbered 7, after V lost 0 bases and J lost 5 bases. The germline CDR1 and CDR2 sequences are GTSNPN and SVGIG (reference sequence). The CDR3 sequence is 14 residues long. DNA of the CDR3: TGTGCCTGGAGTGTACCCGGGACAGTTCACGAGCAGTACTTC. Amino acid sequence: CAWSVPGTVHEQYF.

J is TRBJ1-1 and V is TRBV18, with D possibly TRBD1 on 6 matching bases. The CDR3 contains 15 residues. Germline V gene data show CDR1 as KGHSH and CDR2 as LQKENI. Trimming cost V 0 bases and J 1 base, with 9 bases left between them. CDR3 DNA sequence: TGTGCCAGCTCACCACCCGGACAGTGGAACACTGAAGCTTTCTTT. This encodes CASSPPGQWNTEAFF. The full variable domain, rest sourced from reference TRBV18 and TRBJ1-1, is NAGVMQNPRHLVRRRGQEARLRCSPMKGHSHVYWYRQLPEEGLKFMVYLQKENIIDESGMPKERFSAEFPKEGPSILRIQQVVRGDSAAYFCASSPPGQWNTEAFFGQGTRLTVV.

V is TRBV6-4 and J is TRBJ2-4; 8 positions agree with TRBD2. Germline trimming cut 6 bases from V and 1 base from J; bases unmatched to any gene: 11. This CDR3 comprises 17 residues. Germline CDR1 is MRHNA and CDR2 is SNTAGT. The CDR3 DNA reads TGTGCCAGCAGCGATTTACTAGCGGAGAGGGCCAAAAACATTCAGTACTTC. Amino acids: CASSDLLAERAKNIQYF.

This chain links TRBV28 with TRBJ1-4; perhaps TRBD1 as D (5 bases). Per germline, CDR1 MDHEN and CDR2 SYDVKM. There are 15 residues in the CDR3. Trimming removed 1 base at V and 5 bases at J, with 11 bases between. CDR3 protein: CASSLFWAGNEKLFF. CDR3 DNA: TGTGCCAGCAGTTTATTTTGGGCAGGGAATGAAAAACTGTTTTTT. The variable domain in full, with the rest retrieved from reference TRBV28 and TRBJ1-4, is DVKVTQSSRYLVKRTGEKVFLECVQDMDHENMFWYRQDPGLGLRLIYFSYDVKMKEKGDIPEGYSVSREKKERFSLILESASTNQTSMYLCASSLFWAGNEKLFFGSGTQLSVL.

The J gene is TRBJ1-2, the V gene TRBV16, with 7 bases identical to TRBD1. Trimming took 3 bases from V and 6 from J; bases not matched to a gene: 7. There are 14 residues in the CDR3. The germline CDR1 and CDR2 sequences are KGHSY and FQNENV. The CDR3 reads CASSQRTGGDGYTF. In nucleotides, the CDR3 is TGTGCCAGCAGCCAGCGGACAGGAGGGGATGGCTACACCTTC.